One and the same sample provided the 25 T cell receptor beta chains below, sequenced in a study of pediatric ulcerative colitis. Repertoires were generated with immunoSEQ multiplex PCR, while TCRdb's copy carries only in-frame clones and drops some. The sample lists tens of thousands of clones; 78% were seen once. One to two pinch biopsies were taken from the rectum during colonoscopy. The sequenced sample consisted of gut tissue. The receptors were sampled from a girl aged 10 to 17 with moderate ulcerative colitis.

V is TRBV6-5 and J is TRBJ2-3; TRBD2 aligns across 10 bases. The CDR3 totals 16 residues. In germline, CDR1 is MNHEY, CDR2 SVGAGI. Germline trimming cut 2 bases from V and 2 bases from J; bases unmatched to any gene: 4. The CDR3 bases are TGTGCCAGCAGTTACGAAGCGGGGGGGAACACAGATACGCAGTATTTT. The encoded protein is CASSYEAGGNTDTQYF.

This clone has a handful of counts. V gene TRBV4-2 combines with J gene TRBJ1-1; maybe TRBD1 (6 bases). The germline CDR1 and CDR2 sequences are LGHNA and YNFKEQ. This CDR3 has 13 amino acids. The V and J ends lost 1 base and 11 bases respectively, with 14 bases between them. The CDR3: CASSQVGGMVAFF. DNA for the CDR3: TGTGCCAGCAGCCAAGTAGGGGGGATGGTGGCTTTCTTT.

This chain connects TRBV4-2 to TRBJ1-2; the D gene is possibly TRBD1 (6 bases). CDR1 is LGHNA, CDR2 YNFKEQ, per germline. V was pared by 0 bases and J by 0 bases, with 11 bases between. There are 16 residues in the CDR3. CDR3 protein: CASSQERGRANYGYTF. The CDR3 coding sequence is TGTGCCAGCAGCCAAGAAAGGGGGAGGGCTAACTATGGCTACACCTTC.

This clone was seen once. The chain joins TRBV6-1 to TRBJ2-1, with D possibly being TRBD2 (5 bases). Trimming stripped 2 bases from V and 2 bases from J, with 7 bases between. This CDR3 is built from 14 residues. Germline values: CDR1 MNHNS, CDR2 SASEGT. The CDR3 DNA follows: TGTGCCAGCAGTGAAAGCGGAACCTACAATGAGCAGTTCTTC. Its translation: CASSESGTYNEQFF.

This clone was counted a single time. CDR3 DNA: TGTGCCACCAGCAGAGGACAGCCTCTTAGCAATCAGCCCCAGCATTTT. Its translation: CATSRGQPLSNQPQHF. V is TRBV15 and J is TRBJ1-5; D is possibly TRBD1 (5 bases). The CDR3 consists of 16 residues. CDR1 and CDR2 (germline): LNHNV, YYDKDF (reference sequence). Trimming removed 1 base at V and 0 bases at J, with 10 bases between.

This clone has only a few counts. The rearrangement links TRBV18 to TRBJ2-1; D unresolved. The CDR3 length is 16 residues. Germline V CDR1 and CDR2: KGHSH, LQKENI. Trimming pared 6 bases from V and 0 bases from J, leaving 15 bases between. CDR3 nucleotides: TGTGCCAGCTCCCTGGGCTGGGATAGCTCCTACAATGAGCAGTTCTTC. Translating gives CASSLGWDSSYNEQFF.

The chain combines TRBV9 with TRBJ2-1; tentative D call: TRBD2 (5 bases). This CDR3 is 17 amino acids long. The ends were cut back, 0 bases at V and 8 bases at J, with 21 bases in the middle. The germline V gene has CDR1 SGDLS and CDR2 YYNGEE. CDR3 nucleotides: TGTGCCAGCAGCGTAGAGGGAGTGAGAACGGGGAATGATGAGCAGTTCTTC. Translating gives CASSVEGVRTGNDEQFF.

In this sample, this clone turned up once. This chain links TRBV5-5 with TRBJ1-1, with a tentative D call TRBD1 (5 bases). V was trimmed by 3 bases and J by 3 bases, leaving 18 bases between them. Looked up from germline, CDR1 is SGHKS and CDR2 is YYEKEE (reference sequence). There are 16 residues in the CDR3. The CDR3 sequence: CASSSRTKEGDTEAFF. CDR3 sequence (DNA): TGTGCCAGCAGCTCAAGGACTAAGGAAGGGGACACTGAAGCTTTCTTT.

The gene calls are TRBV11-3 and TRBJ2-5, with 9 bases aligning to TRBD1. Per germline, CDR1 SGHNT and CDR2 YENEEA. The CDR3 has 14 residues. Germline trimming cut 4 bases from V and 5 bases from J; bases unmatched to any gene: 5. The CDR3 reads CASSSGQGRETQYF. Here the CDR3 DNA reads TGTGCCAGCAGCTCGGGACAGGGTAGGGAGACCCAGTACTTC.

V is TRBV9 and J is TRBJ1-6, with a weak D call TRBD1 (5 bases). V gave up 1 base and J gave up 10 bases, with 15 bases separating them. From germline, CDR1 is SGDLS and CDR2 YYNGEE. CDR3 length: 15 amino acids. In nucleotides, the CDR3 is TGTGCCAGCAGCGTACGCCCAGGGTCTAACTCACCCCTCCACTTT. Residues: CASSVRPGSNSPLHF.

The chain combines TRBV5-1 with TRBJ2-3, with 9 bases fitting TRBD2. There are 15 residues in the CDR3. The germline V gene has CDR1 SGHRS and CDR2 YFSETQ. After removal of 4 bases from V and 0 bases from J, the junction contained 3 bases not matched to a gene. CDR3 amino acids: CASSLAGYSTDTQYF. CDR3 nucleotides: TGCGCCAGCAGCCTAGCGGGGTATAGCACAGATACGCAGTATTTT.

The CDR3 region has the DNA TGTGCCAGCAGCCCGACCTCTGGGGGTGAGCAGTTCTTC. Amino acid sequence: CASSPTSGGEQFF. The rearrangement joins TRBV5-4 to TRBJ2-1; tentatively, D is TRBD1 or TRBD2 (5 bases each). Between the trimmed V and J ends, which lost 4 bases and 9 bases, there was a span of 14 bases. Germline CDR1 is SGHNT and CDR2 is YYREEE (reference sequence). CDR3 length: 13 amino acids.

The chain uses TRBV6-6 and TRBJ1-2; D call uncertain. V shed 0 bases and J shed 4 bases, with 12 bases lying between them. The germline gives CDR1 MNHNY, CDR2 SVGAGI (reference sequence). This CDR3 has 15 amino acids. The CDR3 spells CASSYSKGTVYGYTF. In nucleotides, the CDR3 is TGTGCCAGCAGTTACTCAAAGGGTACCGTCTATGGCTACACCTTC.

The CDR3 coding sequence is TGTGCCAGCAGCCCCGGGGACAGGGACACCTACGAGCAGTACTTC. Its translation: CASSPGDRDTYEQYF. The chain carries TRBV27 and TRBJ2-7; 9 bases are a match to TRBD1. There are 15 residues in the CDR3. With 6 bases clipped from V and 2 bases from J, the junction kept 8 bases outside the gene matches. CDR1 and CDR2 (germline): MNHEY, SMNVEV (reference sequence).

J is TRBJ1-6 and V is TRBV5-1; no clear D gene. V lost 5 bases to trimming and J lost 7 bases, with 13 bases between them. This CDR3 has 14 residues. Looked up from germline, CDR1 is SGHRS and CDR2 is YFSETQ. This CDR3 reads CASSPSGGNSPLHF. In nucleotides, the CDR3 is TGCGCCAGCAGTCCCAGCGGAGGCAATTCACCCCTCCACTTT.

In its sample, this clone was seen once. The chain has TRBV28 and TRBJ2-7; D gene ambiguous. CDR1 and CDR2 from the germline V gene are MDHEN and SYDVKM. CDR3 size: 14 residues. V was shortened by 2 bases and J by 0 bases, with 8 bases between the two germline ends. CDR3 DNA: TGTGCCAGCAGTTTAAGCCAGGCCTCCTACGAGCAGTACTTC. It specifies CASSLSQASYEQYF.

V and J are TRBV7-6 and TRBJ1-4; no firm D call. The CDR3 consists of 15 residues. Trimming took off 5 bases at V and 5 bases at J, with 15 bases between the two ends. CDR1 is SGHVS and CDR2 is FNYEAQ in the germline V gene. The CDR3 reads CASSPQAGENEKLFF. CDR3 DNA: TGTGCCAGCAGCCCCCAGGCCGGGGAAAATGAAAAACTGTTTTTT.

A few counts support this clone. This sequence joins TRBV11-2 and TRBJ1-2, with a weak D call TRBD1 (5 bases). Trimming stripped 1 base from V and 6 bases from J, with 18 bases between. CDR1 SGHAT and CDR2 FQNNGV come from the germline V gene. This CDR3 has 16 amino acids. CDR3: CASSLAPQGDLDGYTF. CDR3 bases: TGTGCCAGCAGCTTAGCACCGCAGGGTGATCTAGATGGCTACACCTTC.

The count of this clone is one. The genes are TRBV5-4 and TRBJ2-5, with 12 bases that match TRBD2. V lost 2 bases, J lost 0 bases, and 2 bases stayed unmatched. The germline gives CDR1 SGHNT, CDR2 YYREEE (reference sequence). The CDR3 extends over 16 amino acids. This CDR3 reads CASSFTSGGNQETQYF. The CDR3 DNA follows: TGTGCCAGCAGCTTTACTAGCGGGGGGAACCAAGAGACCCAGTACTTC. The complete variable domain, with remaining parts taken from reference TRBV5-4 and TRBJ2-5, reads ETGVTQSPTHLIKTRGQQVTLRCSSQSGHNTVSWYQQALGQGPQFIFQYYREEENGRGNFPPRFSGLQFPNYSSELNVNALELDDSALYLCASSFTSGGNQETQYFGPGTRLLVL.

CDR3 sequence: CASSYLAGVSYEQYF. CDR3 in DNA: TGTGCCAGCAGTTACCTCGCGGGGGTATCCTACGAGCAGTACTTC. The chain uses TRBV6-5 and TRBJ2-7; 7 bases line up with TRBD2. The germline V gene has CDR1 MNHEY and CDR2 SVGAGI. The J segment lost 1 base and the V segment lost 2 bases, leaving 5 bases of the junction unmatched. CDR3 length: 15 residues.

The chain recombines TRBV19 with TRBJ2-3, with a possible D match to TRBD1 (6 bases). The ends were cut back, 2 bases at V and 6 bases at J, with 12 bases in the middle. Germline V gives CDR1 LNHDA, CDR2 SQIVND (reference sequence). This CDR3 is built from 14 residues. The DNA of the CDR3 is TGTGCCAGTAGTATACGCAGGGGCGCGGATACGCAGTATTTT. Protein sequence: CASSIRRGADTQYF.

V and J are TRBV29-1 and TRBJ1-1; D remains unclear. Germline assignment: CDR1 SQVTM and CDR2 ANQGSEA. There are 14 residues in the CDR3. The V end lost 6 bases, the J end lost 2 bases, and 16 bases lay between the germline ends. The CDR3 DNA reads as TGCAGCGTAGTTGACGGCCGCAGAAACACTGAAGCTTTCTTT. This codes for CSVVDGRRNTEAFF.

The CDR3 nucleotides read TGTGCCAGCAGCTCCTTACAGGTCCTCTATACGTATGCGAAAAACAATGAGCAGTTCTTC. Its translation is CASSSLQVLYTYAKNNEQFF. The gene calls are TRBV7-8 and TRBJ2-1; the D gene is possibly TRBD1 (5 bases). V was pared by 4 bases and J by 5 bases, with 30 bases between. The germline V gene has CDR1 SGHVS and CDR2 FQNEAQ. This CDR3 comprises 20 residues.

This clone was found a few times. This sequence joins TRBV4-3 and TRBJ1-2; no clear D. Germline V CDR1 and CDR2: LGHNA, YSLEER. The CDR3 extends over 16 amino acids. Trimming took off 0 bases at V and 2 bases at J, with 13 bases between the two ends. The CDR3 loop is CASSQDYARPNYGYTF. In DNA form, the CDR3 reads TGCGCCAGCAGCCAAGATTATGCCAGGCCGAACTATGGCTACACCTTC.

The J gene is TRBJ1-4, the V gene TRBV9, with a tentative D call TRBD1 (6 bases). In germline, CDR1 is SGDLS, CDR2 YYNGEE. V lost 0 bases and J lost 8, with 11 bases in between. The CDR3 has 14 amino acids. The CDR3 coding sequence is TGTGCCAGCAGCGTAGAGGGGACAAGGGAAAAACTGTTTTTT. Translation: CASSVEGTREKLFF.